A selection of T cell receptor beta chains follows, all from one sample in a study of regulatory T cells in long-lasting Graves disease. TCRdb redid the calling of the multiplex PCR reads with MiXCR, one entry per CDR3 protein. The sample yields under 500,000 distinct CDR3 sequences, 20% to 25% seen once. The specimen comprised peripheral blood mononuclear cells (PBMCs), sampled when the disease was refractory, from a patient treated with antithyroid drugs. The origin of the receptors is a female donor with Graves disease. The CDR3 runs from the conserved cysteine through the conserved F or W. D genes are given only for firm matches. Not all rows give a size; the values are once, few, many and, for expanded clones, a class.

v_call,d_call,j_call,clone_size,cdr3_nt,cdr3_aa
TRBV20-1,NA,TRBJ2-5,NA,TGCAGTGCTAGTGATGAGACCCAGTACTTC,CSASDETQYF
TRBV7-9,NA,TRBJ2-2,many,TGTGCCAGCAGCTTGCCGGGACATACGAACACCGGGGAGCTGTTTTTT,CASSLPGHTNTGELFF
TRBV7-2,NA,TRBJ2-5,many,TGTGCCAGCAGCTTACCTCCCCTGCCGGGGGAGACCCAGTACTTC,CASSLPPLPGETQYF
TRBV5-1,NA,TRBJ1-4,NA,TGCGCCAGCAGCTTGGGTGGGGCAACTAGTGAAAAACTGTTTTTT,CASSLGGATSEKLFF
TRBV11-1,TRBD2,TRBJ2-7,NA,TGTGCCAGCAGCTTAGAAGTGGGACTAGGACTCTACGAGCAGTACTTC,CASSLEVGLGLYEQYF
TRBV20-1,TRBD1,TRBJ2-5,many,TGCAGTGCTACGAGGGCCACAGGGGGCATAGAGACCCAGTACTTC,CSATRATGGIETQYF
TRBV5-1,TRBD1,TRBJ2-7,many,TGCGCCAGCAGCTCCGACAGGGAATACGAGCAGTACTTC,CASSSDREYEQYF
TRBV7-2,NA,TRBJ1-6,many,TGTGCCAGCAGCTTAGTTGGAGGGGTAGATTCACCCCTCCACTTT,CASSLVGGVDSPLHF
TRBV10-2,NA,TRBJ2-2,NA,TGCGCCAGCAGTGAGTTTCTTGGGACCGGGGAGCTGTTTTTT,CASSEFLGTGELFF
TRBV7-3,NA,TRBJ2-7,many,TGTGCCAGCAGCTTTACTTGGGGTGACGAGCAGTACTTC,CASSFTWGDEQYF
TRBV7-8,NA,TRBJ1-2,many,TGTGCCAGCAGCTCATCTTTGGGGGCCTCTTATGGCTACACCTTC,CASSSSLGASYGYTF
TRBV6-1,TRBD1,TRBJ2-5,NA,TGTGCCAGCGGGTACCTTCCCTCAGGGACAGGAGAGACCCAGTACTTC,CASGYLPSGTGETQYF
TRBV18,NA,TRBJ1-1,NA,TGTGCCAGCTCTCCGACCGGGTTTCTTGAAGCTTTCTTT,CASSPTGFLEAFF
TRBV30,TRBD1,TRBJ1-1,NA,TGTGCCTGGAGTGTCGGACAGGGGGCACCTCCGGGTGGGGCTTTCTTT,CAWSVGQGAPPGGAFF
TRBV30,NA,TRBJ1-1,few,TGTGCCTGGAGTGCTGGAGGTACTTACACTGAAGCTTTCTTT,CAWSAGGTYTEAFF